Sequencing of this T cell receptor (beta chain) was carried out in a study of radiotherapy plus CTLA-4 blockade in lung cancer. Whole-study results and caveats: In blood, tumor-derived TCR clones expanded after radiotherapy plus ipilimumab.

Ipilimumab CTLA-4 blockade and focal radiation were given to patients with chemo-refractory metastatic non-small-cell lung cancer. The protocol was immunoSEQ multiplex PCR, while the TCRdb copy is restricted to in-frame clones and leaves out a portion. The repertoire holds tens of thousands of clones, with approximately 80% as singletons. This clone has just one count. No antigen is known for it. The source material was peripheral blood, sampled from a patient treated with radiotherapy plus ipilimumab. This TCR derives from a human donor with non-small cell lung cancer whose response to radiotherapy plus ipilimumab could not be evaluated.

The CDR3 nucleotides are TGTGCCAGTAGTATTCCGCGTGGAGGGTACACTGAAGCTTTCTTT. Translating it yields CASSIPRGGYTEAFF. V and J are TRBV19 and TRBJ1-1; D remains unclear. In germline, CDR1 is LNHDA, CDR2 SQIVND (reference sequence). The CDR3 has 15 amino acids. The germline V and J ends were trimmed by 3 bases and 3 bases, with 14 bases remaining between them.